A single sample is the source of the 15 T cell receptor beta chains below, sequenced in a study of cytomegalovirus exposure and HLA in healthy donors. The study ran its PCR with 60 Vbeta and 13 Jbeta primers. Generated by immunoSEQ multiplex PCR, the TCRdb table keeps only in-frame clones and is missing some. Of about 96,000 clones in the sample, around 74% are singletons; the top ten hold more than 2.5%. Source material: PBMCs. Receptor source: a female donor in good health and CMV-seropositive.

V usage is TRBV7-2 and J usage is TRBJ1-1; D gene unclear. Trimming stripped 4 bases from V and 0 bases from J, with 9 bases between. Germline V gene lookup returns CDR1 SGHTA and CDR2 FQGNSA. This CDR3 has 14 residues. CDR3 protein: CASSYGVLNTEAFF. The DNA of the CDR3 is TGTGCCAGCAGCTACGGTGTTCTGAACACTGAAGCTTTCTTT.

This CDR3 is CSASGDTEAFF. DNA for the CDR3: TGCAGTGCTAGCGGGGACACTGAAGCTTTCTTT. This sequence joins TRBV20-1 and TRBJ1-1; D gene ambiguous. This CDR3 region has 11 residues. CDR1 and CDR2 from the germline V gene are DFQATT and SNEGSKA (reference sequence). The germline V and J ends were trimmed by 3 bases and 3 bases, with 5 bases remaining between them.

The chain joins TRBV5-4 to TRBJ2-1, with D unclear. V shed 4 bases and J shed 6 bases, with 14 bases lying between them. Germline lookup yields CDR1 SGHNT and CDR2 YYREEE (reference sequence). The CDR3 loop spans 14 amino acids. CDR3 sequence (DNA): TGTGCCAGCAGCCCGCTAGGCGTCGGCAATGAGCAGTTCTTC. Translated, it gives CASSPLGVGNEQFF.

V gene TRBV5-1 combines with J gene TRBJ2-6; 10 bases are a match to TRBD2. Germline assignment: CDR1 SGHRS and CDR2 YFSETQ. With 0 bases clipped from V and 3 bases from J, the junction kept 9 bases outside the gene matches. The CDR3 has 19 amino acids. Here the CDR3 DNA reads TGCGCCAGCAGCTTGGCTAGCGGGAGCCCGCTCTTTGGGGCCAACGTCCTGACTTTC. Its translation is CASSLASGSPLFGANVLTF. Filled out from reference TRBV5-1 and TRBJ2-6, the complete variable domain reads KAGVTQTPRYLIKTRGQQVTLSCSPISGHRSVSWYQQTPGQGLQFLFEYFSETQRNKGNFPGRFSGRQFSNSRSEMNVSTLELGDSALYLCASSLASGSPLFGANVLTFGAGSRLTVL.

The rearrangement links TRBV27 to TRBJ2-7; the match to TRBD2 covers 10 bases. After removal of 5 bases from V and 6 bases from J, the junction contained 4 bases not matched to a gene. The CDR3 covers 13 residues. Germline V gene sequence: CDR1 MNHEY, CDR2 SMNVEV (reference sequence). Written as DNA, the CDR3 is TGTGCCAGCAGTAGCGGGAGGGTGGGCGAGCAGTACTTC. Protein sequence: CASSSGRVGEQYF.

This clone was seen only a few times. This chain connects TRBV10-1 to TRBJ1-1; D might be TRBD1 (6 bases). Trimming took off 3 bases at V and 0 bases at J, with 11 bases between the two ends. From germline, CDR1 is WNHNN and CDR2 SYGVQD (reference sequence). CDR3 length: 15 amino acids. CDR3 sequence (DNA): TGCGCCAGCAGTGACAGTGGGGGCGTGAACACTGAAGCTTTCTTT. Protein sequence: CASSDSGGVNTEAFF.

The chain has TRBV2 and TRBJ2-3, with 9 bases fitting TRBD2. Trimming cost V 5 bases and J 7 bases; bases outside gene matches: 7. This CDR3 contains 14 residues. The germline V gene encodes CDR1 SNHLY and CDR2 FYNNEI. The chain's CDR3 is CASSSGGPQNTQYF. For the CDR3, the DNA is TGTGCCAGCAGTAGCGGGGGGCCCCAAAATACGCAGTATTTT.

The chain couples TRBV5-4 to TRBJ2-7, with D perhaps TRBD1 (5 bases). There are 14 residues in the CDR3. Germline V CDR1 and CDR2: SGHNT, YYREEE (reference sequence). Trimming removed 0 bases at V and 5 bases at J, with 12 bases between. The chain's CDR3 is CASSLVQTDNEQYF. As DNA, the CDR3 is TGTGCCAGCAGCTTGGTCCAGACGGACAACGAGCAGTACTTC.

V and J are TRBV5-1 and TRBJ1-1; D remains ambiguous. V lost 4 bases, J lost 2 bases, and 12 bases lay in between. Germline V gene lookup returns CDR1 SGHRS and CDR2 YFSETQ. The CDR3 loop spans 14 amino acids. CDR3 nucleotide sequence: TGCGCCAGCAGCCCAAGAAGCGATAACACTGAAGCTTTCTTT. This encodes CASSPRSDNTEAFF.

The V call is TRBV30, the J call TRBJ2-1; the D is unclear. This CDR3 has 12 residues. V lost 3 bases and J lost 5, with 8 bases in between. CDR1 and CDR2 (germline): GTSNPN, SVGIG (reference sequence). In DNA, the CDR3 is TGTGCCTGGAGACCGGTCCACAATGAGCAGTTCTTC. It is translated as CAWRPVHNEQFF.

This rearrangement joins TRBV4-1 to TRBJ2-3; TRBD2 aligns across 8 bases. The CDR3 covers 15 residues. The germline V gene encodes CDR1 MGHRA and CDR2 YSYEKL. With V trimmed by 0 bases and J by 4 bases, 3 bases remained unmatched. CDR3 in DNA: TGCGCCAGCAGCCAAGATGTGACTAGCGCAGATACGCAGTATTTT. Protein product: CASSQDVTSADTQYF.

The chain employs TRBV6-6 and TRBJ1-5, with 7 bases lining up with TRBD1. CDR3 length: 15 amino acids. V lost 0 bases and J lost 5; bases outside the gene matches: 4. Germline-derived CDR1 and CDR2 are MNHNY and SVGAGI (reference sequence). The CDR3 DNA sequence: TGTGCCAGCAGTTACTCGATGACAGGGTATCAGCCCCAGCATTTT. It is translated as CASSYSMTGYQPQHF.

V usage is TRBV7-2 and J usage is TRBJ2-5; 7 bases align to TRBD2. V trimming: 5 bases; J trimming: 5 bases; junction bases outside the gene matches: 5. This CDR3 is built from 13 residues. Per the germline V gene, CDR1 is SGHTA and CDR2 is FQGNSA. The CDR3 is CASSPLGGETQYF. The DNA of the CDR3 is TGTGCCAGCAGCCCCTTGGGGGGGGAGACCCAGTACTTC.

The V and J genes are TRBV7-2 and TRBJ2-2; TRBD2 agrees at 7 bases. The ends lost 1 base at V and 4 bases at J; junction bases unmatched: 9. The CDR3 runs to 17 residues. Germline CDR1 reads SGHTA; CDR2 reads FQGNSA. The CDR3: CASSLEPGGPGTGELFF. Written as DNA, the CDR3 is TGTGCCAGCAGCTTAGAGCCGGGAGGCCCGGGCACCGGGGAGCTGTTTTTT.

The J gene is TRBJ1-1, the V gene TRBV16, with D tentatively TRBD1 (5 bases). Looked up from germline, CDR1 is KGHSY and CDR2 is FQNENV. CDR3 length: 17 residues. V was pared by 0 bases and J by 1 base, with 15 bases between. The CDR3 protein is CASSQSRVGVGNTEAFF. Here the CDR3 DNA reads TGTGCCAGCAGCCAATCAAGAGTAGGGGTAGGGAACACTGAAGCTTTCTTT.